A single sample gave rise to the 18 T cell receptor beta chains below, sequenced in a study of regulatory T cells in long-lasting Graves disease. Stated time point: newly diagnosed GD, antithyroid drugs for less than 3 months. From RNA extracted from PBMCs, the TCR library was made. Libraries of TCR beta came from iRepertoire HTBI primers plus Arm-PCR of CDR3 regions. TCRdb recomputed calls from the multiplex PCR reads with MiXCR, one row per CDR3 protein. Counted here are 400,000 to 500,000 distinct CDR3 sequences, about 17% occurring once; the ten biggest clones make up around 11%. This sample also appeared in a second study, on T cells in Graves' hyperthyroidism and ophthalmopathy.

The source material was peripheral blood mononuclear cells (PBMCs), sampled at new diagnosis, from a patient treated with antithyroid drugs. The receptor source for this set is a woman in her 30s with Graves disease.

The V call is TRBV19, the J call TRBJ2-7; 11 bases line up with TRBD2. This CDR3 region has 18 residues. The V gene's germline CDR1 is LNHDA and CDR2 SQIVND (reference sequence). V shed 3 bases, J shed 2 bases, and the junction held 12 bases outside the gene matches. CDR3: CASSMRLAGWTGAYEQYF. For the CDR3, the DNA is TGTGCCAGTAGTATGAGACTAGCGGGATGGACGGGGGCCTACGAGCAGTACTTC.

DNA for the CDR3: TGTGCCAGTAGTATCTACAGGGCCTCCACTGAAGCTTTCTTT. Protein product: CASSIYRASTEAFF. V gene TRBV19 combines with J gene TRBJ1-1; possible D gene TRBD1, 6 bases. V was pared by 3 bases and J by 4 bases, with 12 bases between. The germline gives CDR1 LNHDA, CDR2 SQIVND (reference sequence). The CDR3 is made up of 14 amino acids. Complete variable domain (other parts from reference TRBV19 and TRBJ1-1): DGGITQSPKYLFRKEGQNVTLSCEQNLNHDAMYWYRQDPGQGLRLIYYSQIVNDFQKGDIAEGYSVSREKKESFPLTVTSAQKNPTAFYLCASSIYRASTEAFFGQGTRLTVV.

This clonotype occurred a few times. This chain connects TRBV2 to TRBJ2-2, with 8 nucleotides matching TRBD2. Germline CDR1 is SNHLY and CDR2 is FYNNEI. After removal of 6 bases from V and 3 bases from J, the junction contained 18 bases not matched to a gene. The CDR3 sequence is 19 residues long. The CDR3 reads CASSWDSAGGRSYTGELFF. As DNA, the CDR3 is TGTGCCAGCAGCTGGGATTCTGCGGGAGGAAGATCCTACACCGGGGAGCTGTTTTTT.

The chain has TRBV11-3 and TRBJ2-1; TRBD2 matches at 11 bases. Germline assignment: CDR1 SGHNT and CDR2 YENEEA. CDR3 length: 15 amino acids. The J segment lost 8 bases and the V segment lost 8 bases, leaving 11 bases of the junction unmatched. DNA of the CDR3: TGTGCCAGCGGCGCGACTAGCGGGATTGAAGATGAGCAGTTCTTC. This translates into CASGATSGIEDEQFF.

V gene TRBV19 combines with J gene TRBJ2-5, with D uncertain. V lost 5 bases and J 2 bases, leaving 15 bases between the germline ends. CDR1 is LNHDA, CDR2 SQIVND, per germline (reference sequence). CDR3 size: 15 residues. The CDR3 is CASSLGLWGQETQYF. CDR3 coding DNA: TGTGCCAGTAGTTTGGGGTTGTGGGGTCAAGAGACCCAGTACTTC.

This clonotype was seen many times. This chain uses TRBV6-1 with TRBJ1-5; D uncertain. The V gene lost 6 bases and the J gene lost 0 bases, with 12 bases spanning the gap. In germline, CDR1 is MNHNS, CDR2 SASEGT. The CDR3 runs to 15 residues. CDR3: CASSPDYYSNQPQHF. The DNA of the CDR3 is TGTGCCAGCAGCCCAGACTACTATAGCAATCAGCCCCAGCATTTT.

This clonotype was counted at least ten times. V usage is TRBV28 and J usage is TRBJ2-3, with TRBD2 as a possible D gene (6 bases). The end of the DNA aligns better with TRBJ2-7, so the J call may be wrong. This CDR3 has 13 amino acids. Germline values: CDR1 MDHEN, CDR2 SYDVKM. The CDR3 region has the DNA TGTGCCAGCAGAGGAGGGATGGCCTACGAGCAGTACTTC. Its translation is CASRGGMAYEQYF.

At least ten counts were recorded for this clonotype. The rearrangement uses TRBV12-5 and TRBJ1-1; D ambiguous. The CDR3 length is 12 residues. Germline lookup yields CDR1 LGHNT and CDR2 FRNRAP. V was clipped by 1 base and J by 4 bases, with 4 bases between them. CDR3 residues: CASGLGSTEAFF. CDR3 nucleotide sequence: TGTGCTAGTGGTTTGGGCAGCACTGAAGCTTTCTTT.

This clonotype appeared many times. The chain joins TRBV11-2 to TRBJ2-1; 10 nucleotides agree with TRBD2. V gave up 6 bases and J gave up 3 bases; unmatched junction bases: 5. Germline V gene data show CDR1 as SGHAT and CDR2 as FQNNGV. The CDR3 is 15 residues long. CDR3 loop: CASRLGTSVYNEQFF. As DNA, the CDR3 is TGTGCCAGCAGACTCGGGACTAGCGTCTACAATGAGCAGTTCTTC.

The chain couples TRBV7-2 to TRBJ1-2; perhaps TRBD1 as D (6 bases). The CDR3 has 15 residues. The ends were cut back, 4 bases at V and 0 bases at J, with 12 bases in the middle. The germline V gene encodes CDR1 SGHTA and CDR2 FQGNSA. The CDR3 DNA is TGTGCCAGCAGCTCAGACAGGAAAGCTAACTATGGCTACACCTTC. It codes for CASSSDRKANYGYTF.

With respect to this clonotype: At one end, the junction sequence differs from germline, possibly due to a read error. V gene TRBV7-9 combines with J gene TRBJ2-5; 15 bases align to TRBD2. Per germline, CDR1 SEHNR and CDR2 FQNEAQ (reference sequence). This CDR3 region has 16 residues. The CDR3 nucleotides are TGTGCCAGCAGCTCACGGACTAGCGGGAGGGGAGAGAGCCAGTACTTC. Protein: CASSSRTSGRGESQYF.

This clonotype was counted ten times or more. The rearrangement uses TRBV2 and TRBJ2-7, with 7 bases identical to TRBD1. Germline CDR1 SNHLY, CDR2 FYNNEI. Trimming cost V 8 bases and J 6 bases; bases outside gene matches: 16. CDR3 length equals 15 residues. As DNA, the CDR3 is TGTGCCAGCGATTTGTGGCAGGGGGAAAACGCCGAGCAGTACTTC. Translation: CASDLWQGENAEQYF.

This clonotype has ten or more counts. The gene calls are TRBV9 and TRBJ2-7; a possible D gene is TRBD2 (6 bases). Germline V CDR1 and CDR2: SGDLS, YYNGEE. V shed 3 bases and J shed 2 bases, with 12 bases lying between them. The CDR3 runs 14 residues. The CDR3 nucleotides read TGTGCCAGCAGCGCAGGAGCGGGCCCCTACGAGCAGTACTTC. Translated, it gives CASSAGAGPYEQYF.

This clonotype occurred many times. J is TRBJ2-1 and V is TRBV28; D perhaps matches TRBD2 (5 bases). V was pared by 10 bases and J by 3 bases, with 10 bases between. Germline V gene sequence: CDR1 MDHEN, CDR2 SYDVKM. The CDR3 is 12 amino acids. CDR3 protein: CATYEGYNEQFF. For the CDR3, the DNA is TGTGCCACCTATGAGGGCTACAATGAGCAGTTCTTC.

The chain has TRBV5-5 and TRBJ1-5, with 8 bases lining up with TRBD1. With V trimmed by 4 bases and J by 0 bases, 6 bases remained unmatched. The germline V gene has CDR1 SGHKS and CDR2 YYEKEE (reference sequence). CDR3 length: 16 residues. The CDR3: CASSAPDRGSNQPQHF. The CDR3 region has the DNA TGTGCCAGCAGCGCCCCCGACAGGGGTAGCAATCAGCCCCAGCATTTT.

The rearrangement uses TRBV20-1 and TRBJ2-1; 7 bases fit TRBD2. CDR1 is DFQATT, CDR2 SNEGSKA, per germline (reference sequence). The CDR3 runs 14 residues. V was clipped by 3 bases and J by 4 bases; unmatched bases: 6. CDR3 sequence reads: CSASPWREYNEQFF. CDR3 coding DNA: TGCAGTGCTAGTCCTTGGCGGGAGTACAATGAGCAGTTCTTC.

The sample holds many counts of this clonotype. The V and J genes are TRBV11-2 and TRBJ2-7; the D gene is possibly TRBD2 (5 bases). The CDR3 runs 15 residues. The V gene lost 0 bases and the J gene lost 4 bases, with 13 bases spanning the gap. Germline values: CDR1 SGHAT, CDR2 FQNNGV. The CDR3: CASSLEASRSYEQYF. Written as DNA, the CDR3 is TGTGCCAGCAGCTTAGAGGCTAGCCGATCTTACGAGCAGTACTTC.

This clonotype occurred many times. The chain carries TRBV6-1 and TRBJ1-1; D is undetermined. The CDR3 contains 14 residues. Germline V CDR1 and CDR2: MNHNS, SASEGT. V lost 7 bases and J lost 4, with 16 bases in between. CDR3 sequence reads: CASKIVPLGTEAFF. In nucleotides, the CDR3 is TGTGCCAGCAAAATCGTGCCCCTCGGCACTGAAGCTTTCTTT.